Presented here are 26 T cell receptor beta chains from one specimen sequenced in a study of cytomegalovirus exposure and HLA in healthy donors (dated by TCRdb to about 2017). The protocol used for the library was the immunoSEQ multiplex PCR assay. For the multiplex PCR, a mixture combining 60 forward primers for TCR Vbeta segments and 13 reverse primers for TCR Jbeta segments was used. The clones in this table, taken by TCRdb from immuneACCESS, are in-frame only. Not every clone is retained; where verified, under half of the shortfall comes from an unresolved V gene, and the cause of the rest is unknown. The table for this sample shows under 150,000 clones. The ten top clones hold roughly 2% of the sample. Specimen: PBMCs. Receptors were obtained from a woman aged 60 to 75 in good health and CMV-seronegative.

The chain links TRBV5-5 to TRBJ1-2, with D hard to call. Per germline, CDR1 SGHKS and CDR2 YYEKEE (reference sequence). Trimming stripped 0 bases from V and 8 bases from J, with 11 bases between. The CDR3 runs to 13 residues. CDR3: CASSLDGLRGYTF. The CDR3 nucleotides read TGTGCCAGCAGCTTGGACGGGTTACGAGGCTACACCTTC.

The chain carries TRBV4-2 and TRBJ1-6; D may be TRBD1 (6 bases). This CDR3 contains 14 residues. Germline CDR1 LGHNA, CDR2 YNFKEQ. Trimming pared 4 bases from V and 7 bases from J, leaving 11 bases between. CDR3 sequence: CASSRRDNNSPLHF. In DNA, the CDR3 is TGTGCCAGCAGCCGCCGGGACAACAATTCACCCCTCCACTTT.

This chain uses TRBV7-3 with TRBJ2-3, with 13 bases that match TRBD2. The ends lost 2 bases at V and 4 bases at J; junction bases unmatched: 3. CDR3 length: 16 amino acids. CDR1 and CDR2 (germline): SGHTA, FQGTGA. The CDR3 DNA reads as TGTGCCAGCAGCTTAGGAGGGACTAGCGGGGCAGATACGCAGTATTTT. This gives the protein CASSLGGTSGADTQYF.

The V gene is TRBV7-3, the J gene TRBJ2-2; 8 nucleotides match TRBD1. Germline trimming cut 1 base from V and 10 bases from J; bases unmatched to any gene: 8. There are 15 residues in the CDR3. Germline-derived CDR1 and CDR2 are SGHTA and FQGTGA. In nucleotides, the CDR3 is TGTGCCAGCAGCTTAAACCAGGGGGCATTGGTGGAGCTGTTTTTT. This encodes CASSLNQGALVELFF.

The rearrangement joins TRBV10-3 to TRBJ2-3; D ambiguous. The CDR3 spans 17 residues. CDR1 ENHRY and CDR2 SYGVKD come from the germline V gene. The germline V and J ends were trimmed by 0 bases and 2 bases, with 15 bases remaining between them. CDR3 region: CAISESLQALSTDTQYF. In DNA, the CDR3 is TGTGCCATCAGTGAGTCATTGCAGGCCCTTTCCACAGATACGCAGTATTTT.

CDR3 loop: CASSPRGSALNIQYF. As DNA, the CDR3 is TGTGCCAGCAGCCCTCGGGGTTCCGCCCTCAACATTCAGTACTTC. This chain uses TRBV7-8 with TRBJ2-4, with a possible D match to TRBD2 (5 bases). CDR1 and CDR2 from the germline V gene are SGHVS and FQNEAQ. The CDR3 totals 15 residues. The ends were cut back, 5 bases at V and 7 bases at J, with 18 bases in the middle.

The chain links TRBV19 to TRBJ1-5; D uncertain. V was cut by 5 bases and J by 5 bases, with 7 bases left in between. This CDR3 is built from 12 residues. Germline loops: CDR1 LNHDA, CDR2 SQIVND (reference sequence). The CDR3 sequence is CASSYVHQPQHF. Written as DNA, the CDR3 is TGTGCCAGTAGTTATGTCCATCAGCCCCAGCATTTT.

The chain is built from TRBV7-3 and TRBJ2-5, with 8 positions matching TRBD2. The ends lost 4 bases at V and 4 bases at J; junction bases unmatched: 8. Germline loops: CDR1 SGHTA, CDR2 FQGTGA. CDR3 size: 15 residues. CDR3 sequence reads: CASSSLGSGAETQYF. CDR3 bases: TGTGCCAGCAGCTCCCTGGGTAGCGGGGCAGAGACCCAGTACTTC.

The chain joins TRBV6-6 to TRBJ2-2; D is unresolved. V was clipped by 5 bases and J by 1 base, with 8 bases between them. The CDR3 consists of 14 residues. Germline-derived CDR1 and CDR2 are MNHNY and SVGAGI (reference sequence). CDR3 coding DNA: TGTGCCAGCAGTAAGCGAGAGAACACCGGGGAGCTGTTTTTT. Amino acids: CASSKRENTGELFF.

V gene TRBV28 combines with J gene TRBJ2-5; D perhaps matches TRBD1 (6 bases). The DNA end lines up better with TRBJ2-7; the J call may be wrong. The CDR3 covers 15 residues. The germline V gene encodes CDR1 MDHEN and CDR2 SYDVKM. The DNA of the CDR3 is TGTGCCAGCAGTTTTGTGTCAGGGGCCTCCTACGAGCAGTACTTC. Translation: CASSFVSGASYEQYF.

The gene calls are TRBV5-1 and TRBJ1-2, with D hard to call. V lost 3 bases and J 1 base, leaving 7 bases between the germline ends. CDR3 length: 13 amino acids. The V gene's germline CDR1 is SGHRS and CDR2 YFSETQ. The DNA for the CDR3 is TGCGCCAGCAGCTCCGACATTAACTATGGCTACACCTTC. Translated, it gives CASSSDINYGYTF.

This chain connects TRBV29-1 to TRBJ1-1; D not resolved. From germline, CDR1 is SQVTM and CDR2 ANQGSEA. The CDR3 extends over 14 amino acids. Trimming removed 5 bases from V and 0 bases from J, with 13 bases in between. In DNA, the CDR3 is TGCAGCGTTAACTCGTTACAGATGAACACTGAAGCTTTCTTT. The encoded protein is CSVNSLQMNTEAFF.

The J gene is TRBJ1-1, the V gene TRBV19; the D is unclear. This CDR3 is 16 amino acids long. Germline V gene lookup returns CDR1 LNHDA and CDR2 SQIVND (reference sequence). V was clipped by 0 bases and J by 0 bases, with 11 bases between them. The chain's CDR3 is CASSIDGEGMNTEAFF. CDR3 in DNA: TGTGCCAGTAGTATAGACGGGGAGGGCATGAACACTGAAGCTTTCTTT.

The rearrangement joins TRBV29-1 to TRBJ2-5; TRBD2 matches at 9 bases. The J segment lost 4 bases and the V segment lost 3 bases, leaving 6 bases of the junction unmatched. Germline CDR1 SQVTM, CDR2 ANQGSEA. The CDR3 has 14 amino acids. This CDR3 is CSVDPLAGRETQYF. CDR3 DNA: TGCAGCGTTGATCCGCTAGCGGGACGAGAGACCCAGTACTTC.

The chain carries TRBV19 and TRBJ1-6; D might be TRBD1 (5 bases). V shed 3 bases and J shed 11 bases, with 26 bases lying between them. In germline, CDR1 is LNHDA, CDR2 SQIVND (reference sequence). The CDR3 sequence is 18 residues long. CDR3 sequence (DNA): TGTGCCAGTAGTATTTCAGGAGGAGGTCGGGGGAGTCAACCACCCCTCCACTTT. This gives the protein CASSISGGGRGSQPPLHF.

J is TRBJ1-1 and V is TRBV28; D unresolved. The germline V and J ends were trimmed by 1 base and 5 bases, with 8 bases remaining between them. The CDR3 is 13 residues long. Per the germline V gene, CDR1 is MDHEN and CDR2 is SYDVKM. The CDR3 coding sequence is TGTGCCAGCAGTTTATCTGGAGAAACTGAAGCTTTCTTT. This gives the protein CASSLSGETEAFF.

J is TRBJ2-7 and V is TRBV9; 8 nucleotides align to TRBD1. The CDR3 spans 14 residues. Germline values: CDR1 SGDLS, CDR2 YYNGEE. V dropped 4 bases and J dropped 2; count of bases not matched to a gene: 5. Here the CDR3 reads CASSTGTGTYEQYF. The CDR3 DNA sequence: TGTGCCAGCAGCACAGGGACAGGCACCTACGAGCAGTACTTC.

The chain recombines TRBV9 with TRBJ2-2; 7 nucleotides line up with TRBD1. The CDR3 extends over 16 amino acids. The J segment lost 5 bases and the V segment lost 0 bases, leaving 7 bases of the junction unmatched. Per germline, CDR1 SGDLS and CDR2 YYNGEE. The CDR3 nucleotides are TGTGCCAGCAGCGTAGGACAGGGATTAGGGACCGGGGAGCTGTTTTTT. As protein: CASSVGQGLGTGELFF.

The gene calls are TRBV6-6 and TRBJ2-3; D is ambiguous. Trimming left V 0 bases short and J 6 bases short, with 10 bases between. This CDR3 is 14 amino acids long. Per germline, CDR1 MNHNY and CDR2 SVGAGI (reference sequence). The CDR3: CASSYSAAGDTQYF. CDR3 DNA: TGTGCCAGCAGTTACTCTGCGGCCGGCGATACGCAGTATTTT.

The chain joins TRBV18 to TRBJ2-4; TRBD1 matches 7 bases. V lost 1 base to trimming and J lost 7 bases; unmatched junction nucleotides: 7. Germline CDR1 and CDR2: KGHSH and LQKENI. This CDR3 region has 15 residues. CDR3 amino acids: CASSPQQQGDNIQYF. The CDR3 nucleotides are TGTGCCAGCTCACCACAACAGCAGGGGGATAACATTCAGTACTTC.

The chain has TRBV29-1 and TRBJ1-1, with D possibly TRBD1 on 6 matching bases. Per the germline V gene, CDR1 is SQVTM and CDR2 is ANQGSEA. V lost 4 bases and J lost 1, with 10 bases in between. This CDR3 region has 13 residues. CDR3 sequence (DNA): TGCAGCGTTGCCGGACAGCCGAACACTGAAGCTTTCTTT. Translating it yields CSVAGQPNTEAFF.

CDR3 bases: TGCGCCAGCAGCTTGAGGAGCTCTGGAAACACCATATATTTT. Its translation: CASSLRSSGNTIYF. This chain connects TRBV5-1 to TRBJ1-3; D not certain. Trimming shortened V by 1 base and J by 0 bases, and 5 bases separated the two germline ends. CDR1 SGHRS and CDR2 YFSETQ come from the germline V gene. The CDR3 spans 14 residues.

V is TRBV5-4 and J is TRBJ2-1; D is possibly TRBD2 (6 bases). Germline V CDR1 and CDR2: SGHNT, YYREEE (reference sequence). V was trimmed by 4 bases and J by 3 bases, leaving 14 bases between them. CDR3 length: 15 amino acids. DNA of the CDR3: TGTGCCAGCAGCCCCCGGGGGAAAAGCTACAATGAGCAGTTCTTC. Amino acids: CASSPRGKSYNEQFF.

The chain uses TRBV4-2 and TRBJ2-5; 8 bases match TRBD1. J was trimmed by 8 bases and V by 0 bases; bases with no gene match: 8. Germline loops: CDR1 LGHNA, CDR2 YNFKEQ. The CDR3 totals 15 residues. CDR3 sequence (DNA): TGTGCCAGCAGCCAAGATCGTGGAGGACAGGGAACCCAGTACTTC. Translating gives CASSQDRGGQGTQYF.

This chain joins TRBV19 and TRBJ1-2; D unresolved. The CDR3 is made up of 11 amino acids. Germline V lookup: CDR1 LNHDA, CDR2 SQIVND (reference sequence). V lost 5 bases, J lost 3 bases, and 4 bases lay in between. CDR3 residues: CASSEDYGYTF. As DNA, the CDR3 is TGTGCCAGTAGTGAGGACTATGGCTACACCTTC.

The chain employs TRBV19 and TRBJ2-1, with 8 positions matching TRBD2. CDR3 length: 14 amino acids. Germline lookup yields CDR1 LNHDA and CDR2 SQIVND (reference sequence). V trimming: 6 bases; J trimming: 5 bases; junction bases outside the gene matches: 6. This CDR3 reads CASSPSGGDNEQFF. The CDR3 DNA reads as TGTGCCAGTAGCCCATCGGGGGGGGACAATGAGCAGTTCTTC.